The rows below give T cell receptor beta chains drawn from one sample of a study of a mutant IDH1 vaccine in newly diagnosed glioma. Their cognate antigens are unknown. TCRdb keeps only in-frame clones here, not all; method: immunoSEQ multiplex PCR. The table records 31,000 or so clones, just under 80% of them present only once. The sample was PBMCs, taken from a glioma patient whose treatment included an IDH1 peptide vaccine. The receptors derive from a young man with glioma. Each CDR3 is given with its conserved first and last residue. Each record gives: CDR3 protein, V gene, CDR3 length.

CDR3: CASSESTGNYGYTF
V: TRBV6-1
length: 14

CDR3: CASSVGLYSNQPQHF
V: TRBV9
length: 15

CDR3: CASTRAGVETQYF
V: TRBV5-6
length: 13

CDR3: CAWSVWGLGNTEAFF
V: TRBV30
length: 15

CDR3: CASSQEDGGNQPQHF
V: TRBV4-3
length: 15

CDR3: CASSLQGVEPQHF
V: TRBV6-5
length: 13

CDR3: CASSGGYNEQFF
V: TRBV9
length: 12

CDR3: CASSQAPLTPGELFF
V: TRBV14
length: 15

CDR3: CASSQGYGGLAYNEQFF
V: TRBV14
length: 17

CDR3: CASSLSSAGSNEQYF
V: TRBV7-9
length: 15

CDR3: CASSWKVSNTGELFF
V: TRBV19
length: 15

CDR3: CASRAQGGDEQYF
V: TRBV28
length: 13

CDR3: CASSSQETQYF
V: TRBV5-4
length: 11

CDR3: CASSLGAGSTDTQYF
V: TRBV11-1
length: 15

CDR3: CASSLQGEANVLTF
V: TRBV5-4
length: 14

CDR3: CASTLAGTGGSNEQYF
V: TRBV27
length: 16

CDR3: CAWSVSEDTIYF
V: TRBV30
length: 12